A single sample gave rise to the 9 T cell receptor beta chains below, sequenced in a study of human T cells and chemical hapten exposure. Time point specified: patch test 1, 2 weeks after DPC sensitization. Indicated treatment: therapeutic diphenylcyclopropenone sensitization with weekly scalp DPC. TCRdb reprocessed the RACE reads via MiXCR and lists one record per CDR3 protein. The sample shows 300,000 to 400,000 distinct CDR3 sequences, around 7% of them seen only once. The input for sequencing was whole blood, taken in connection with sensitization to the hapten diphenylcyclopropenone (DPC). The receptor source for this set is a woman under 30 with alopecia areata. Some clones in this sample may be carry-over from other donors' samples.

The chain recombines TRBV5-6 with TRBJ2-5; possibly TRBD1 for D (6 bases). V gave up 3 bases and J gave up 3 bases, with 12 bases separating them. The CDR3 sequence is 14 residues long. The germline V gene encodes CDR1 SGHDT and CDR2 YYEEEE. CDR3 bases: TGTGCCAGCAGCTGGAGGACAGTCGAAGAGACCCAGTACTTC. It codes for CASSWRTVEETQYF. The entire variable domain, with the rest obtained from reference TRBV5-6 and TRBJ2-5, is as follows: DAGVTQSPTHLIKTRGQQVTLRCSPKSGHDTVSWYQQALGQGPQFIFQYYEEEERQRGNFPDRFSGHQFPNYSSELNVNALLLGDSALYLCASSWRTVEETQYFGPGTRLLVL.

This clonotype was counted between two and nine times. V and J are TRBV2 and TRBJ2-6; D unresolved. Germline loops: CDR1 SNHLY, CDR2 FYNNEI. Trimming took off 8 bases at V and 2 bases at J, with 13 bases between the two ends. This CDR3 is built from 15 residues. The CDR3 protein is CASPSRRAGANVLTF. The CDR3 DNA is TGTGCCAGCCCCTCCCGCCGTGCTGGGGCCAACGTCCTGACTTTC.

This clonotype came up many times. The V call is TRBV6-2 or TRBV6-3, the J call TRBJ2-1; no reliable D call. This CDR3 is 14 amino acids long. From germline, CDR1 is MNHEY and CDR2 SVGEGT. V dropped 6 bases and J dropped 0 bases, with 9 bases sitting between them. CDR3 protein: CASRGLISYNEQFF. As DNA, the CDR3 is TGTGCCAGCAGGGGCTTAATCTCCTACAATGAGCAGTTCTTC.

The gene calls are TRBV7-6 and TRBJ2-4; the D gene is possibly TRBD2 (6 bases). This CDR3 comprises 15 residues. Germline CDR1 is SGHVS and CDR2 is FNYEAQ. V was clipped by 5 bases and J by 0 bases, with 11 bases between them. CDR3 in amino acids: CASSPGRTAKNIQYF. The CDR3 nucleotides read TGTGCCAGCAGCCCAGGGAGGACAGCCAAAAACATTCAGTACTTC.

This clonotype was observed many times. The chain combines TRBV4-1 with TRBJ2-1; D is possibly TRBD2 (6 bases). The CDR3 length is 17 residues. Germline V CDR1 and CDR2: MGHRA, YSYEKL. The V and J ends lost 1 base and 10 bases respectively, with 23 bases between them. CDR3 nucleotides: TGCGCCAGCAGCCAAGGCGGGACCCTCAGCCCATTTTACGAGCAGTTCTTC. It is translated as CASSQGGTLSPFYEQFF.

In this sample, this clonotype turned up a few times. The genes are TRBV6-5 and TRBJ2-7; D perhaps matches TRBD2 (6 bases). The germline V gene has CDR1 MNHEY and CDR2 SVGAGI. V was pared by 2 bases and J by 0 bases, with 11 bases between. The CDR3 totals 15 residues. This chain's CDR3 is CASSYNGGSSYEQYF. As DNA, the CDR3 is TGTGCCAGCAGTTACAACGGAGGGAGCTCCTACGAGCAGTACTTC.

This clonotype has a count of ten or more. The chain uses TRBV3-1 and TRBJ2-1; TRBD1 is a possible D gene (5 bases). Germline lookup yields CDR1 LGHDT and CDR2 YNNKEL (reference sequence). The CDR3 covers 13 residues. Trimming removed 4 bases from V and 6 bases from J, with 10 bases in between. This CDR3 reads CASSRFQGNEQFF. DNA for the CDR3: TGTGCCAGCAGCCGATTTCAGGGCAATGAGCAGTTCTTC.

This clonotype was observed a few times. The CDR3 protein is CASSSPGTGGFEKETQYF. The DNA of the CDR3 is TGTGCCAGCAGCTCACCGGGGACAGGCGGCTTCGAAAAAGAGACCCAGTACTTC. The gene calls are TRBV5-5 and TRBJ2-5; TRBD1 agrees at 8 bases. The CDR3 loop spans 18 amino acids. V lost 3 bases to trimming and J lost 3 bases; unmatched junction nucleotides: 16. Germline-derived CDR1 and CDR2 are SGHKS and YYEKEE (reference sequence).

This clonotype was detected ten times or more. The CDR3: CASRMATSTDTQYF. Written as DNA, the CDR3 is TGCGCCAGCAGGATGGCGACCAGCACAGATACGCAGTATTTT. The chain uses TRBV5-1 and TRBJ2-3; D unclear. Germline V gene lookup returns CDR1 SGHRS and CDR2 YFSETQ. The V and J ends lost 5 bases and 0 bases respectively, with 10 bases between them. The CDR3 covers 14 residues.